What follows is one TCR beta chain and its context. Libraries were prepared by immunoSEQ multiplex PCR; TCRdb keeps only in-frame clonotypes and omits some of them. The table shows 30,000 or so clones, with over 75% occurring only once. This sample stems from a study of blood T cell repertoires in COVID-19. CDR1 LNHDA and CDR2 SQIVND come from the germline V gene (reference sequence). With V trimmed by 8 bases and J by 5 bases, 9 bases remained unmatched. The length of the CDR3 is 14 residues. This TCR was recovered from an elderly woman with COVID-19, enrolled during active disease. Sequenced input: peripheral blood. The rearrangement joins TRBV19 to TRBJ2-5; 9 bases are a match to TRBD1. The CDR3 DNA is TGTGCCAGTGCTGGACAGGGGCGAATCGAGACCCAGTACTTC. Encoded protein: CASAGQGRIETQYF.